Given below is one T cell receptor beta chain in context. Its antigen is not yet known. No quality values exist for individual bases; no much larger clone is one base distant. These data belong to a study of shared clonotypes between healthy human individuals (dated by TCRdb to between 2020 and 2021). Study-wide context: A couple of women and a few men aged 18 to 49 years were included in the cohort. For each donor, CD4 naive and CD4 memory were each given three plates, CD8 naive was given two plates, and CD8 memory was given one plate. To estimate repertoire size and how much clonotypes are shared between individuals, the study performed deep sequencing of blood TCR repertoires from five healthy adults. To increase sequencing depth and limit assay-specific biases, TCR repertoire library preparation and sequencing were carried out by different laboratories using diverse techniques. Each donor's leukapheresis produced roughly between about 0.8 and 8.9 billion PBMCs. Results the study describes overall, beyond this receptor: Even with the large sequencing depth, rarefaction of the sorted-subset datasets indicated that sequencing was incomplete. Estimated clonotype richness was generally larger for naive than for memory subsets. Only blood was sampled, and tissue TCR repertoires likely differ from those in blood. Because the study included only a small number of donors, the genetic and exposure-history diversity represented was limited. Based on pairwise subsampling, the degree of clonotype sharing among donors was expected to be affected by sequencing depth. Compared with non-shared clonotypes, clonotypes shared by all four sorted-subset donors had higher generation probabilities. When several donors were compared, the shared fraction of clonotypes was roughly 4.8% for naive CD4, less than 4% for naive CD8, 2% to 2.5% for memory CD4, and approximately 0.4% for memory CD8.

For the CD8 naive samples, CD45RO-negative cells were positively selected for CCR7, yielding a CD45RA+CCR7+ population from which TemRA cells were excluded. The donors were healthy, HIV-negative adults who had no recently reported acute infections or vaccinations. Every donor was a Caucasian adult residing in Nashville, Tennessee, USA. Blood was collected by leukapheresis, and PBMCs were isolated by Ficoll-Histopaque density gradient centrifugation and then cryopreserved in liquid nitrogen vapor phase. Analytical flow cytometry was used to check the purity and quantity of each magnetically sorted T cell population. Genomic DNA was isolated from every sorted fraction and measured by UV absorbance on a Nanodrop 2000c. Using the deep immunoSEQ assay, TCR CDR3 regions were amplified from genomic DNA by multiplex PCR. Genomic DNA extracted from each cell subset was distributed evenly over all wells of several immunoSEQ 96-well plates, and each plate served as one replicate. For sorted subsets, 150 to 250 ng genomic DNA, equal to some 30,000 T cell genomes, was loaded into each replicate PCR. Purified libraries were quantified with a Qubit 3.0 fluorometer, sized on a Bioanalyzer 2100, and re-quantified with the KAPA Library Quantification kit. A separate single-read 150-cycle Illumina NextSeq 550 flow cell was used to sequence each immunoSEQ 96-well plate. Per the authors' processing: Because the immunoSEQ output held only junctional sequences and lacked quality scores, the filtering could not match the filtering applied to full-length reads. Sequences were annotated with PyIR, a Python wrapper for IgBLAST v1.9, and V/J genes and CDR3 were assigned using IMGT germline references. Any read was removed if the V/J assignment was weak (E-value above 1e-6), the CDR3 was missing, or the read contained stop codons, out-of-frame junctions, or ambiguous translated residues. V3J clonotypes were defined by identical inferred V gene, J gene, and CDR3 amino acid sequence. To compute the percentage overlap between repertoires, the number of shared unique clonotypes was divided by the size of the smaller repertoire. RTK rarefaction, the Chao1 estimator, and Recon v2.1 estimates of unobserved clonotypes were used to assess repertoire richness. Generation probabilities were computed with OLGA for all TCRbeta clonotypes obtained by the gDNA method from a handful of donors. Entries here come from immuneACCESS through TCRdb and include only in-frame sequences with V and J called. Some clones fail to appear in such tables; in the studies checked, an unresolved V gene covers under half of the shortfall, and the cause of the remainder is unknown. The V and J calls and clone size come from that table; D and trimming were worked out from the DNA. This sample is represented by about 2.1 million clones; approximately 92% of them were singletons. About 1.6% of the sample is taken by the ten largest.

Source material: naive CD8+ T cells from PBMCs. The cell subset or site label corresponds to: CD45RA+CCR7+. The receptor comes from a man aged 18 to 30 in good health. Some clones in this sample may be carry-over from other donors' samples.

The CDR3 here reads CASSQAPGVMNQPQHF. The DNA sequence is TGCGCCAGCAGCCAAGCCCCAGGGGTTATGAATCAGCCCCAGCATTTT. The chain links TRBV4-1 with TRBJ1-5; TRBD1 is perhaps the D gene, given 6 matching bases. Trimming at the junction amounts to 1 base on V and 4 bases on J, and the germline ends lie 14 bases apart. The CDR3, from cysteine to phenylalanine, totals 16 residues. Only the CDR3 region is kept as DNA, spanning 48 bases read in frame from base 1. From the germline V gene, CDR1 is MGHRA and CDR2 is YSYEKL.